This passage covers 30 T cell receptor beta chains from one sample sequenced in a study of beta chain features in type 1 diabetes. Isolated RNA was reverse transcribed in full, so expressed TCRB transcripts were sequenced. Assay: immunoSEQ multiplex PCR; the TCRdb copy retains only in-frame clones and omits some. The data show more than 8,500 clones, with 75% to 80% seen just once and just over 1.4% held by the top ten. The sequenced sample was Tregs from blood. The source of these receptors is a woman aged 18 to 35 in good health.

CDR3 DNA sequence: TGCGCCAGCAGCCATCCCTCCCGACTAGCGGGAGCTCCACGTAGCACAGATACGCAGTATTTT. Translated: CASSHPSRLAGAPRSTDTQYF. This chain connects TRBV4-1 to TRBJ2-3; 12 nucleotides match TRBD2. CDR1 is MGHRA, CDR2 YSYEKL, per germline. The CDR3 spans 21 residues. J lost 0 bases, V lost 3 bases, and 16 bases had no gene match.

The gene calls are TRBV10-3 and TRBJ1-6; D remains unclear. Deletions cut 7 bases from V and 9 bases from J, with 13 bases between. CDR1 and CDR2 (germline): ENHRY, SYGVKD. This CDR3 has 13 residues. The CDR3 region has the DNA TGTGCCATCAATCCGGGGTCCAGTTCACCCCTCCACTTT. As protein: CAINPGSSSPLHF.

This chain joins TRBV30 and TRBJ1-1; D remains unclear. This CDR3 has 13 residues. CDR1 and CDR2 from the germline V gene are GTSNPN and SVGIG (reference sequence). With 5 bases removed from V and 11 bases from J, the gap between germline ends came to 21 bases. Here the CDR3 reads CAWVPFEAGEAFF. DNA for the CDR3: TGTGCCTGGGTCCCCTTCGAGGCGGGTGAGGCTTTCTTT.

This sequence joins TRBV29-1 and TRBJ2-7; D is possibly TRBD2 (6 bases). V was trimmed by 6 bases and J by 5 bases, leaving 14 bases between them. The CDR3 loop spans 12 amino acids. Germline V gene data show CDR1 as SQVTM and CDR2 as ANQGSEA. This CDR3 reads CSVGGGTHEQYF. CDR3 sequence (DNA): TGCAGCGTGGGGGGTGGGACCCACGAGCAGTACTTC.

The V gene is TRBV10-2, the J gene TRBJ1-6; 9 positions agree with TRBD1. CDR1 is WSHSY and CDR2 is SAAADI in the germline V gene. The CDR3 length is 15 residues. J gave up 4 bases and V 7 bases, and 5 bases lay outside the gene matches. Written as DNA, the CDR3 is TGCGCCAGCATAAAGACAGGGGGTTATAATTCACCCCTCCACTTT. Protein sequence: CASIKTGGYNSPLHF.

The rearrangement uses TRBV2 and TRBJ2-3; D call uncertain. Germline CDR1 is SNHLY and CDR2 is FYNNEI. V lost 6 bases, J lost 0 bases, and 10 bases lay in between. This CDR3 is 14 amino acids long. CDR3 amino acids: CASRLRGSTDTQYF. The CDR3, as DNA: TGTGCCAGCAGACTGCGAGGAAGCACAGATACGCAGTATTTT. The variable domain in full, completed from reference TRBV2 and TRBJ2-3, reads EPEVTQTPSHQVTQMGQEVILRCVPISNHLYFYWYRQILGQKVEFLVSFYNNEISEKSEIFDDQFSVERPDGSNFTLKIRSTKLEDSAMYFCASRLRGSTDTQYFGPGTRLTVL.

The V call is TRBV6-5, the J call TRBJ2-5, with D possibly matching TRBD2 (6 bases). The end of the DNA fits TRBJ2-7 better, so the J call may be wrong. Germline CDR1 is MNHEY and CDR2 is SVGAGI. The CDR3 sequence is 12 residues long. The CDR3 region is CASSYAAGEQYF. CDR3 nucleotide sequence: TGTGCCAGCAGTTATGCAGCGGGCGAGCAGTACTTC.

The chain recombines TRBV11-2 with TRBJ2-4, with TRBD1 matching 9 bases. V lost 5 bases, J lost 7 bases, and 12 bases stayed unmatched. This CDR3 region has 16 residues. The germline gives CDR1 SGHAT, CDR2 FQNNGV. As DNA, the CDR3 is TGTGCCAGCAGCCCTCATGGTCCGGGACAGGGTAACATTCAGTACTTC. Residues: CASSPHGPGQGNIQYF.

This sequence joins TRBV18 and TRBJ2-3; TRBD2 aligns across 9 bases. CDR1 is KGHSH, CDR2 LQKENI, per germline. The CDR3 runs 14 residues. V was pared by 1 base and J by 4 bases, with 0 bases of the junction left unmatched. In DNA, the CDR3 is TGTGCCAGCTCACCACTAGCGGGGGCAGATACGCAGTATTTT. Translation: CASSPLAGADTQYF.

The V and J genes are TRBV7-2 and TRBJ2-5, with 11 bases lining up with TRBD2. CDR1 and CDR2 from the germline V gene are SGHTA and FQGNSA. This CDR3 comprises 18 residues. J gave up 0 bases and V 4 bases, and 10 bases lay outside the gene matches. This CDR3 reads CASSSTHGLAGHQETQYF. The DNA for the CDR3 is TGTGCCAGCAGCTCAACTCACGGACTAGCGGGTCACCAAGAGACCCAGTACTTC.

The chain carries TRBV30 and TRBJ2-1; D is perhaps TRBD1 (5 bases). The ends were cut back, 2 bases at V and 8 bases at J, with 10 bases in the middle. The CDR3 spans 12 residues. The germline V gene encodes CDR1 GTSNPN and CDR2 SVGIG (reference sequence). This CDR3 is CAWSRQGYEQFF. The CDR3 bases are TGTGCCTGGAGTCGGCAGGGATATGAGCAGTTCTTC.

V gene TRBV11-2 combines with J gene TRBJ1-2; D uncertain. CDR3 length equals 13 residues. Germline V CDR1 and CDR2: SGHAT, FQNNGV. Trimming removed 0 bases at V and 2 bases at J, with 4 bases between. CDR3 region: CASSLDINYGYTF. The CDR3 DNA reads as TGTGCCAGCAGCTTAGATATCAACTATGGCTACACCTTC. Full variable domain (remainder filled in from reference TRBV11-2 and TRBJ1-2): EAGVAQSPRYKIIEKRQSVAFWCNPISGHATLYWYQQILGQGPKLLIQFQNNGVVDDSQLPKDRFSAERLKGVDSTLKIQPAKLEDSAVYLCASSLDINYGYTFGSGTRLTVV.

The CDR3: CASQRVLENEQFF. The CDR3 nucleotides are TGTGCCAGCCAGAGAGTCCTGGAGAATGAGCAGTTCTTC. The chain has TRBV2 and TRBJ2-1; D is uncertain. CDR3 size: 13 residues. CDR1 is SNHLY and CDR2 is FYNNEI in the germline V gene. The V end lost 8 bases, the J end lost 7 bases, and 15 bases lay between the germline ends.

The genes are TRBV6-5 and TRBJ2-7, with 7 nucleotides matching TRBD2. Per the germline V gene, CDR1 is MNHEY and CDR2 is SVGAGI. The CDR3 length is 12 residues. V shed 7 bases and J 3 bases; nucleotides not matched to a gene: 3. The CDR3 DNA sequence: TGTGCCAGCACAGCTAGCGGCTACGAGCAGTACTTC. Translating gives CASTASGYEQYF.

The rearrangement uses TRBV25-1 and TRBJ2-5; D is possibly TRBD2 (6 bases). Matching the DNA end better, TRBJ2-7 makes the J call doubtful. The CDR3 spans 15 residues. Germline CDR1 reads MGHDK; CDR2 reads SYGVNS. The CDR3 here is CASSEAGRGRLEQYF. The CDR3 nucleotides read TGTGCCAGCAGTGAGGCGGGGCGAGGACGCCTCGAGCAGTACTTC.

This chain connects TRBV10-3 to TRBJ2-7; 9 bases agree with TRBD1. This CDR3 comprises 16 residues. V lost 2 bases and J lost 6; bases outside the gene matches: 11. CDR1 is ENHRY and CDR2 is SYGVKD in the germline V gene. CDR3 sequence (DNA): TGTGCCATCAGTGAGGAGCCCTACAGGGGGCTTCCCGAGCAGTACTTC. Translated, it gives CAISEEPYRGLPEQYF.

This clone is a singleton in its sample. This chain connects TRBV5-1 to TRBJ2-1; 12 nucleotides line up with TRBD2. The V gene end was trimmed by 0 bases and the J gene end by 9 bases; junction bases not matched to a gene: 7. CDR3 length equals 16 residues. The germline V gene has CDR1 SGHRS and CDR2 YFSETQ. The CDR3 bases are TGCGCCAGCAGCTTGGCGCCTAGCGGGGGGGGCAGTGAGCAGTTCTTC. The encoded protein is CASSLAPSGGGSEQFF.

V gene TRBV5-1 combines with J gene TRBJ1-1, with D tentatively TRBD1 (5 bases). Germline V lookup: CDR1 SGHRS, CDR2 YFSETQ. V lost 6 bases, J lost 0 bases, and 9 bases lay in between. The CDR3 consists of 13 residues. In DNA form, the CDR3 reads TGCGCCAGCAAACGACAGATGAACACTGAAGCTTTCTTT. Amino acid sequence: CASKRQMNTEAFF.

The table lists this clone with a few counts. The V call is TRBV6-1, the J call TRBJ2-3, with TRBD1 identical over 11 bases. The CDR3 has 18 amino acids. Losses at the gene ends were 2 bases for V and 1 base for J; bases not matched to a gene: 8. Germline CDR1 is MNHNS and CDR2 is SASEGT. Here the CDR3 DNA reads TGTGCCAGCAGTGAATTGGACGGACAGGGGGCCCGCACAGATACGCAGTATTTT. It encodes CASSELDGQGARTDTQYF.

The chain recombines TRBV6-6 with TRBJ1-3; unclear D gene. This CDR3 has 12 residues. From germline, CDR1 is MNHNY and CDR2 SVGAGI (reference sequence). The V end was cut by 6 bases, the J end by 2 bases, with 5 bases between. The CDR3 loop reads CASREAGNTIYF. CDR3 nucleotides: TGTGCCAGCAGGGAGGCTGGAAACACCATATATTTT.

This clone was seen just once. This chain connects TRBV5-1 to TRBJ1-1; 8 nucleotides line up with TRBD1. The V and J ends lost 2 bases and 6 bases, in that order; junction bases with no gene match: 6. The CDR3 is 14 amino acids. Per the germline V gene, CDR1 is SGHRS and CDR2 is YFSETQ. The CDR3 is CASSLGQGGSEAFF. CDR3 sequence (DNA): TGCGCCAGCAGCTTAGGACAGGGAGGCTCTGAAGCTTTCTTT.

The chain is built from TRBV19 and TRBJ2-1, with D tentatively TRBD2 (6 bases). Germline CDR1 and CDR2: LNHDA and SQIVND (reference sequence). The CDR3 has 15 residues. Trimming cost V 11 bases and J 2 bases, with 19 bases left between them. The CDR3 coding sequence is TGTGCCGCCCAGACAGTCGGGGGTCCCTACAATGAGCAGTTCTTC. It codes for CAAQTVGGPYNEQFF.

The rearrangement links TRBV2 to TRBJ2-7; no clear D. Deletions cut 5 bases from V and 7 bases from J, with 18 bases between. From germline, CDR1 is SNHLY and CDR2 FYNNEI. The CDR3 contains 14 residues. The CDR3 DNA reads as TGTGCCAGCAGTCCAACGCGGTCTCTTCAGGAGCAGTACTTC. This gives the protein CASSPTRSLQEQYF. Drawing the rest from reference TRBV2 and TRBJ2-7, the complete variable domain is EPEVTQTPSHQVTQMGQEVILRCVPISNHLYFYWYRQILGQKVEFLVSFYNNEISEKSEIFDDQFSVERPDGSNFTLKIRSTKLEDSAMYFCASSPTRSLQEQYFGPGTRLTVT.

The chain couples TRBV28 to TRBJ1-4, with 7 bases fitting TRBD1. V was pared by 3 bases and J by 10 bases, with 8 bases of the junction left unmatched. This CDR3 region has 14 residues. Germline assignment: CDR1 MDHEN and CDR2 SYDVKM. This chain's CDR3 is CASSLSNRGGKLFF. As DNA, the CDR3 is TGTGCCAGCAGTTTGTCAAACAGGGGCGGAAAACTGTTTTTT.

The chain joins TRBV9 to TRBJ1-2, with D tentatively TRBD1 (5 bases). The CDR3 contains 13 residues. Trimming removed 5 bases from V and 0 bases from J, with 8 bases in between. The germline CDR1 and CDR2 sequences are SGDLS and YYNGEE. CDR3: CASSAGSNYGYTF. The CDR3 bases are TGTGCCAGCAGTGCAGGGTCTAACTATGGCTACACCTTC.

The chain is built from TRBV6-5 and TRBJ1-2, with D possibly being TRBD1 (5 bases). This CDR3 has 13 residues. Per the germline V gene, CDR1 is MNHEY and CDR2 is SVGAGI. V lost 6 bases and J lost 2, with 10 bases in between. The CDR3 spells CASSLQVNYGYTF. In DNA form, the CDR3 reads TGTGCCAGCAGCTTACAGGTCAACTATGGCTACACCTTC.

CDR3 coding DNA: TGCGCCAGCAGCTTTGGACATTCTATGAACACTGAAGCTTTCTTT. Its protein is CASSFGHSMNTEAFF. This sequence joins TRBV5-1 and TRBJ1-1; TRBD1 is a possible D gene (5 bases). This CDR3 is built from 15 residues. The germline gives CDR1 SGHRS, CDR2 YFSETQ. V was pared by 2 bases and J by 0 bases, with 11 bases between.

CDR3 loop: CASSPGQGNSPLHF. For the CDR3, the DNA is TGTGCCAGCAGCCCGGGTCAGGGTAATTCACCCCTCCACTTT. The V gene is TRBV7-6, the J gene TRBJ1-6; D might be TRBD1 (5 bases). Trimming shortened V by 5 bases and J by 6 bases, and 11 bases separated the two germline ends. The CDR3 is 14 residues long. Germline lookup yields CDR1 SGHVS and CDR2 FNYEAQ.

This chain connects TRBV4-1 to TRBJ2-1; 9 nucleotides match TRBD1. The CDR3 has 14 residues. The J segment lost 12 bases and the V segment lost 4 bases, leaving 10 bases of the junction unmatched. CDR1 and CDR2 (germline): MGHRA, YSYEKL. CDR3 in DNA: TGCGCCAGCAGCCGAACGGACAGGGGAGCAGGGCAGTTCTTC. It is translated as CASSRTDRGAGQFF.

This chain links TRBV5-1 with TRBJ1-1, with D unclear. Germline V gene sequence: CDR1 SGHRS, CDR2 YFSETQ. The CDR3 has 13 amino acids. The germline V and J ends were trimmed by 2 bases and 6 bases, with 11 bases remaining between them. Written as DNA, the CDR3 is TGCGCCAGCAGCTTCGGAGTTTTCGCTGAAGCTTTCTTT. Translating it yields CASSFGVFAEAFF.